The sample holds a few counts of the clone carrying this TCR beta chain. The CDR3 runs 16 residues. The V gene lost 5 bases and the J gene lost 3 bases, with 17 bases spanning the gap. The germline gives CDR1 SGHRS, CDR2 YFSETQ. PCR amplification relied on 60 Vbeta primers (plus 13 Jbeta primers). The repertoire was sequenced with immunoSEQ multiplex PCR; TCRdb's copy has only in-frame clones and lacks some. The sample consists of 50,000 to 60,000 clones, around 82% of them appearing once. The data originate from a study of cytomegalovirus exposure and HLA in healthy donors. The sequenced sample consisted of PBMCs. The source is a female donor in good health and CMV-seronegative. V is TRBV5-1 and J is TRBJ2-2; the D gene is possibly TRBD2 (6 bases). The DNA of the CDR3 is TGCGCCAGCAGAGGATCGCGGGGAGAATACACCGGGGAGCTGTTTTTT. This encodes CASRGSRGEYTGELFF.